This passage covers 8 T cell receptor beta chains from one sample sequenced in a study of T-cell memory formation after mild COVID-19. One entry per CDR3 protein, called by TCRdb with MiXCR from the 5' RACE reads. The sample has 350,000 to 400,000 distinct CDR3 sequences, around an eighth seen once. The specimen was PBMCs or a T cell subset sorted from them (not recorded which). The receptors were sampled from a man between 18 and 35 years old who had mild COVID-19 (a few samples of this study predate the infection). Cell type and time point are not known.

This clonotype was observed a few times. The CDR3 sequence: CSARGGSSNTEAFF. The CDR3 DNA follows: TGCAGTGCTAGGGGGGGCAGCTCGAACACTGAAGCTTTCTTT. The gene calls are TRBV20-1 and TRBJ1-1; tentatively, D is TRBD1 (6 bases). With 3 bases removed from V and 1 base from J, the gap between germline ends came to 12 bases. The CDR3 has 14 residues. Germline V gives CDR1 DFQATT, CDR2 SNEGSKA (reference sequence).

The rearrangement joins TRBV10-1 to TRBJ1-1; D not certain. Germline loops: CDR1 WNHNN, CDR2 SYGVQD (reference sequence). The CDR3 runs 13 residues. The V end was cut by 3 bases, the J end by 0 bases, with 5 bases between. The CDR3: CASSESMNTEAFF. CDR3 nucleotides: TGCGCCAGCAGTGAATCTATGAACACTGAAGCTTTCTTT.

This clonotype was observed a handful of times. This chain links TRBV6-2 or TRBV6-3 with TRBJ2-1, with D possibly TRBD1 on 6 matching bases. CDR1 is MNHEY and CDR2 is SVGEGT in the germline V gene. V lost 0 bases and J lost 5, with 8 bases in between. This CDR3 contains 14 residues. CDR3 sequence reads: CASSYSKGDNEQFF. In DNA, the CDR3 is TGTGCCAGCAGTTACTCGAAGGGGGACAATGAGCAGTTCTTC.

This clonotype has a handful of counts. The chain links TRBV12-3 or TRBV12-4 to TRBJ2-1, with D uncertain. The V end was cut by 4 bases, the J end by 7 bases, with 8 bases between. The CDR3 length is 12 residues. CDR3 DNA: TGTGCCAGCAGTTCCCCTAAAAATGAGCAGTTCTTC. Its protein product is CASSSPKNEQFF.

This clonotype has only a few counts. V is TRBV10-3 and J is TRBJ2-2; 7 bases are shared with TRBD1. V trimming: 4 bases; J trimming: 2 bases; junction bases outside the gene matches: 13. The CDR3 is made up of 18 amino acids. CDR1 and CDR2 from the germline V gene are ENHRY and SYGVKD. CDR3 residues: CAISAGRGRGPNTGELFF. CDR3 sequence (DNA): TGTGCCATCAGTGCGGGCAGGGGGAGAGGGCCTAACACCGGGGAGCTGTTTTTT.

The V and J genes are TRBV12-5 and TRBJ1-1; D might be TRBD1 (6 bases). V was trimmed by 5 bases and J by 1 base, leaving 14 bases between them. The germline CDR1 and CDR2 sequences are LGHNT and FRNRAP. The CDR3 totals 15 residues. CDR3 in amino acids: CASGPPGHENTEAFF. The CDR3 DNA reads as TGTGCTAGTGGTCCCCCGGGACACGAGAACACTGAAGCTTTCTTT.

This clonotype was counted ten times or more. This chain uses TRBV5-1 with TRBJ1-6, with D unclear. V was shortened by 0 bases and J by 5 bases, with 6 bases between the two germline ends. The CDR3 runs 14 residues. Germline-derived CDR1 and CDR2 are SGHRS and YFSETQ. The CDR3 is CASSLGTHNSPLHF. In nucleotides, the CDR3 is TGCGCCAGCAGCTTGGGGACCCATAATTCACCCCTCCACTTT.

DNA of the CDR3: TGCGCCAGCAGCCGAGATAAGCCGGGACCAGAGACCCCGAACACCGGGGAGCTGTTTTTT. This translates into CASSRDKPGPETPNTGELFF. This chain uses TRBV4-3 with TRBJ2-2, with D perhaps matching TRBD1 or TRBD2 (5 bases each). V was cut by 4 bases and J by 0 bases, with 24 bases left in between. The CDR3 contains 20 residues. From germline, CDR1 is LGHNA and CDR2 YSLEER.